A selection of T cell receptor beta chains follows, all from one sample in a study of CD8+ T cells in alopecia areata. Data came from immunoSEQ multiplex PCR; TCRdb stores just in-frame clones and leaves some out. The profile shows around 300,000 clones, 50% to 75% of them singletons. The material was CD4+ T cells sorted from blood, obtained at approximately week 52, from a patient treated with tofacitinib. Receptor source: a human donor with alopecia areata. Both conserved end residues are part of each CDR3. Size values are once, few and many counts, or a class for expanded clones, and some rows have none.

V: TRBV29-1
J: TRBJ2-7
size: NA
CDR3: CSVGDGSYEQYF

V: TRBV15
J: TRBJ2-1
size: NA
CDR3: CATSRDLDFYNEQFF

V: TRBV30
J: TRBJ2-3
size: NA
CDR3: CAWSAGQGRRGDTQYF

V: TRBV4-3
J: TRBJ2-2
size: few
CDR3: CASSHSSAANTGELFF

V: TRBV30
J: TRBJ2-3
size: few
CDR3: CAWKGETEVYSSTDTQYF

V: TRBV4-1
J: TRBJ2-1
size: few
CDR3: CASSQVTGHEQFF

V: TRBV10-3
J: TRBJ2-7
size: NA
CDR3: CAISYRGVVIDEQYF

V: TRBV6-1
J: TRBJ2-6
size: NA
CDR3: CASSEGLISGANVLTF

V: TRBV2
J: TRBJ1-2
size: NA
CDR3: CASSAGLYGYTF

V: TRBV7-6
J: TRBJ1-2
size: NA
CDR3: CASSFQGNYGYTF

V: TRBV19
J: TRBJ2-4
size: NA
CDR3: CASIDRGAAKNIQYF

V: TRBV30
J: TRBJ2-1
size: NA
CDR3: CAFQGGTGSYNEQFF

V: TRBV5-1
J: TRBJ2-7
size: NA
CDR3: CASSLNRIYEQYF

V: TRBV12-5
J: TRBJ1-1
size: NA
CDR3: CATRVEGRGTEAFF

V: TRBV30
J: TRBJ1-3
size: few
CDR3: CAWSGGFGNTIYF

V: TRBV5-1
J: TRBJ1-6
size: NA
CDR3: CASSLEAGGIQRSPLHF

V: TRBV30
J: TRBJ2-2
size: NA
CDR3: CAWSAPGQVLTGELFF

V: TRBV6-5
J: TRBJ2-3
size: few
CDR3: CASSYSGLAGTDTQYF

V: TRBV30
J: TRBJ2-7
size: NA
CDR3: CAGRDRGMGEQYF

V: TRBV5-1
J: TRBJ2-1
size: NA
CDR3: CASSLDWDLYNEQFF

V: TRBV29-1
J: TRBJ2-7
size: NA
CDR3: CSVAVSYEQYF

V: TRBV29-1
J: TRBJ1-2
size: once
CDR3: CSVDRGLNYGYTF

V: TRBV13
J: TRBJ2-7
size: NA
CDR3: CASSLQDEQYF

V: TRBV13
J: TRBJ1-6
size: NA
CDR3: CASSSQRNSPLHF

V: TRBV9
J: TRBJ2-5
size: few
CDR3: CASSVGVQETQYF

V: TRBV7-8
J: TRBJ2-1
size: NA
CDR3: CASSLGRVLTNEQFF

V: TRBV7-9
J: TRBJ1-1
size: many
CDR3: CASSLQNTEAFF

V: TRBV5-1
J: TRBJ2-5
size: NA
CDR3: CASSLGSGGGYETQYF

V: TRBV4-3
J: TRBJ1-3
size: few
CDR3: CASSDRNTIYF

V: TRBV5-6
J: TRBJ1-2
size: few
CDR3: CASSRTGTGVYYGYTF

V: TRBV15
J: TRBJ1-5
size: NA
CDR3: CATSRAEGRRNQPQHF

V: TRBV7-9
J: TRBJ1-5
size: NA
CDR3: CASSSLAGKDNQPQHF

V: TRBV27
J: TRBJ1-1
size: NA
CDR3: CASSFSPLANTEAFF

V: TRBV5-4
J: TRBJ2-5
size: NA
CDR3: CASSLARVQETQYF

V: TRBV15
J: TRBJ2-3
size: NA
CDR3: CATSKTSVEDTQYF

V: TRBV15
J: TRBJ1-4
size: NA
CDR3: CATSSDSGTGDEKLFF

V: TRBV6-1
J: TRBJ2-4
size: NA
CDR3: CASSRDRENIQYF

V: TRBV7-2
J: TRBJ1-2
size: NA
CDR3: CASSFTGSGYTF

V: TRBV30
J: TRBJ1-1
size: NA
CDR3: CAWSHRGETEAFF

V: TRBV5-1
J: TRBJ1-1
size: once
CDR3: CASSFVTGDTEAFF

V: TRBV6-6
J: TRBJ1-1
size: NA
CDR3: CASSMRTHTEAFF

V: TRBV14
J: TRBJ2-3
size: NA
CDR3: CASSPGLSTDTQYF

V: TRBV4-3
J: TRBJ1-6
size: few
CDR3: CASSQVGGLGSPLHF

V: TRBV11-2
J: TRBJ2-3
size: NA
CDR3: CASSLAGGLADTQYF

V: TRBV2
J: TRBJ1-5
size: once
CDR3: CASKRTENNQPQHF

V: TRBV29-1
J: TRBJ1-1
size: NA
CDR3: CSVRTVEAFF

V: TRBV25-1
J: TRBJ2-2
size: NA
CDR3: CASSPDVGGTTGELFF

V: TRBV5-6
J: TRBJ2-3
size: NA
CDR3: CASSSMTSHSTDTQYF

V: TRBV30
J: TRBJ1-2
size: NA
CDR3: CAWSLQGDYGYTF

V: TRBV4-2
J: TRBJ2-5
size: NA
CDR3: CASSVTGDPPYF

V: TRBV7-9
J: TRBJ2-5
size: NA
CDR3: CASSPGQYQETQYF

V: TRBV6-6
J: TRBJ2-5
size: NA
CDR3: CASSPSRGTQYF

V: TRBV29-1
J: TRBJ1-2
size: NA
CDR3: CSALGLHWGYTF